This T cell receptor (beta chain) was profiled in a study of cytomegalovirus exposure and HLA in healthy donors (dated 2017 in TCRdb). Study-wide context: According to a later analysis, one platform produced both the 110 or so validation repertoires and the 666 repertoires of the first cohort. To predict cytomegalovirus infection status, the study combined high-throughput TCR immunosequencing, statistical association of individual TCRs with disease status, and machine learning. Besides the first cohort of roughly 640 subjects, a separate validation cohort made up of 120 different subjects was used. The study aimed to test whether signatures of past pathogen exposure could be identified by cataloging public T cell receptors. The research as a whole found: In vitro tests confirmed that a few of the cytomegalovirus-associated TCR beta chains recognize cytomegalovirus antigens. Most TCR sequences were observed very rarely across donors, whereas some public TCRs were present in many individuals. The authors suggested that the approach could potentially be generalized to other disease states and immunological phenotypes. A later analysis found that TCRs clustered in the first cohort also tended to co-occur in the approximately 120 validation repertoires, with 90% to 95% of cluster scores above 0. In the study, 150 to 200 TCR beta chains were listed as associated with cytomegalovirus. A later analysis had no HLA typing for the validation cohort, so co-occurrence there was scored across all 110 or so repertoires. The classifier was reported to diagnose cytomegalovirus status with high specificity and sensitivity in both the original cohort and the validation cohort.

Donors formed part of the validation cohort, which comprised 120 subjects and was distinct from the first cohort of over 500 subjects. Note on this clone: The target of this receptor is not known. No qualities accompany the bases; no much larger clone lies one base away.

Library construction relied on the immunoSEQ multiplex PCR assay. In the paper's pipeline: A statistical classification framework was built to diagnose cytomegalovirus status from the catalog of TCR beta chain sequences. Entries here come from immuneACCESS through TCRdb and include only in-frame sequences with V and J called. Some clones fail to appear in such tables; in the studies checked, an unresolved V gene covers under half of the shortfall, and the cause of the remainder is unknown. V and J calls and clone size are those listed in that table; D and trimming were worked out from the DNA. Within this sample are some 200,000 clones, with around nine tenths of them counted one time only. 0.85% to 1.2% of the sample is taken by the ten largest. CDR1 and CDR2 were assigned from the germline V gene as SNHLY and FYNNEI. Including cysteine and phenylalanine, the CDR3 has 17 amino acids. Only the CDR3 portion is preserved as DNA: 51 bases, with reading frame beginning at the first base. Trimming takes 2 bases from V and 0 bases from J, and the germline ends sit 14 bases apart.

The rearranged chain carries TRBV2 and TRBJ2-4, with TRBD2 tentatively as D gene (6 bases match). The specimen sequenced was PBMCs. This clonotype was sampled from a woman aged 18-35 years in good health and CMV-seronegative. The CDR3 is CASSEFGTALAKNIQYF. The DNA sequence follows: TGTGCCAGCAGTGAATTTGGGACTGCCCTAGCCAAAAACATTCAGTACTTC. Full variable domain (CDR3 extended with the reference TRBV2 and TRBJ2-4 proteins): EPEVTQTPSHQVTQMGQEVILRCVPISNHLYFYWYRQILGQKVEFLVSFYNNEISEKSEIFDDQFSVERPDGSNFTLKIRSTKLEDSAMYFCASSEFGTALAKNIQYFGAGTRLSVL.